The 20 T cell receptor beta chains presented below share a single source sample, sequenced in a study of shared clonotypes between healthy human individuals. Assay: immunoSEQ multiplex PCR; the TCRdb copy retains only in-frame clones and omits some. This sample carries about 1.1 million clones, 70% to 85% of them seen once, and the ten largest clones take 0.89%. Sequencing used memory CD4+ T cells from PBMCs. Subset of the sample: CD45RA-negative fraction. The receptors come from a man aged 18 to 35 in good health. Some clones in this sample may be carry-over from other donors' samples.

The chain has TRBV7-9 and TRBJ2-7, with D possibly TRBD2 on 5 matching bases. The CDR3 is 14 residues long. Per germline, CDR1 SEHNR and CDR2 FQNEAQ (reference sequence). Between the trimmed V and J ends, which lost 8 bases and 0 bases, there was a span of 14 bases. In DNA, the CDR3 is TGTGCCAGCCGGGGAGAGGGAAACTCCTACGAGCAGTACTTC. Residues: CASRGEGNSYEQYF.

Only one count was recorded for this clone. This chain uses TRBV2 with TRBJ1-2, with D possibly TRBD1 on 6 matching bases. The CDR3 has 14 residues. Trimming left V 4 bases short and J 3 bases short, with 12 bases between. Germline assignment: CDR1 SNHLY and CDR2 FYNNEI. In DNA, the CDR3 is TGTGCCAGCAGTGCCCAAGGGGGGGACTATGGCTACACCTTC. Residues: CASSAQGGDYGYTF.

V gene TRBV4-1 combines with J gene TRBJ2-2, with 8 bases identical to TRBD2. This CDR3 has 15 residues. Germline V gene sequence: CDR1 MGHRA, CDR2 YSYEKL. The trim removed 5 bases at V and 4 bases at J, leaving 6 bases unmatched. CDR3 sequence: CASSSAGVGTGELFF. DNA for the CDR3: TGCGCCAGCAGCTCAGCGGGAGTGGGCACCGGGGAGCTGTTTTTT.

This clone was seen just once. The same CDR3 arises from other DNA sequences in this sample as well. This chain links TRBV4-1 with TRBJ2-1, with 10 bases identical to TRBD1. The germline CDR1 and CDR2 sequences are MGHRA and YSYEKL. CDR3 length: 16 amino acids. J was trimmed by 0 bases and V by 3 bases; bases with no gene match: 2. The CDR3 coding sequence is TGCGCCAGCAGCCAGGGGACAGGGGTCTCCTACAATGAGCAGTTCTTC. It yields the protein CASSQGTGVSYNEQFF.

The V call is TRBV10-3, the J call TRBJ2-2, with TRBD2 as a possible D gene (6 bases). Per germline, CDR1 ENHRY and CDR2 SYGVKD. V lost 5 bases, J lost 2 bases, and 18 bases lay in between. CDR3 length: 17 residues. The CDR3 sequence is CAISRTTQHLNTGELFF. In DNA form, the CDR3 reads TGTGCCATCAGTCGGACTACCCAACACCTTAACACCGGGGAGCTGTTTTTT.

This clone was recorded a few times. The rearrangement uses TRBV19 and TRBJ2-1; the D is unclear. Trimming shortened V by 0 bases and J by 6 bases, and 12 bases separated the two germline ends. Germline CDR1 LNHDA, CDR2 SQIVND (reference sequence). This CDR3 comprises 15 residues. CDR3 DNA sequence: TGTGCCAGTAGTATAGAACCGGGCCCAGGCAATGAGCAGTTCTTC. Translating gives CASSIEPGPGNEQFF.

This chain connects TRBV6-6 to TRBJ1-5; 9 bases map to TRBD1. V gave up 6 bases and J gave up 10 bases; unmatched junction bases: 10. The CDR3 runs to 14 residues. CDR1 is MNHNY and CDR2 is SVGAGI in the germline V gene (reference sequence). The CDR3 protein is CASRKPGQGGPQHF. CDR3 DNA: TGTGCCAGCAGAAAACCGGGACAGGGAGGACCCCAGCATTTT.

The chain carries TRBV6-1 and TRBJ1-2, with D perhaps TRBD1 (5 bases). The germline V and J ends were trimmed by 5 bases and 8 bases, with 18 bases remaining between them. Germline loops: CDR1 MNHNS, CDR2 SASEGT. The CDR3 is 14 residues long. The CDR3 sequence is CASSKREGRDGYTF. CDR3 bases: TGTGCCAGCAGTAAACGAGAGGGGAGGGACGGCTACACCTTC.

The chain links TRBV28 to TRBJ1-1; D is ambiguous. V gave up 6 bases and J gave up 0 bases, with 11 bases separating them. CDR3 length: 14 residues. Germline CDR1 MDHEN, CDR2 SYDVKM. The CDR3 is CASSSDGLNTEAFF. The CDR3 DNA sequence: TGTGCCAGCAGCTCGGACGGACTGAACACTGAAGCTTTCTTT. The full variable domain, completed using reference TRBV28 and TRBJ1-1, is DVKVTQSSRYLVKRTGEKVFLECVQDMDHENMFWYRQDPGLGLRLIYFSYDVKMKEKGDIPEGYSVSREKKERFSLILESASTNQTSMYLCASSSDGLNTEAFFGQGTRLTVV.

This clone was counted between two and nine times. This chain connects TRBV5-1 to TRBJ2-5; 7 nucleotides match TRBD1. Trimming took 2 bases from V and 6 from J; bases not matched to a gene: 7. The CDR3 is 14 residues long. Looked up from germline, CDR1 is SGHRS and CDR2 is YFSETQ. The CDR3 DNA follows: TGCGCCAGCAGCTTTCCCGACAGGGACCAGACCCAGTACTTC. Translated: CASSFPDRDQTQYF.

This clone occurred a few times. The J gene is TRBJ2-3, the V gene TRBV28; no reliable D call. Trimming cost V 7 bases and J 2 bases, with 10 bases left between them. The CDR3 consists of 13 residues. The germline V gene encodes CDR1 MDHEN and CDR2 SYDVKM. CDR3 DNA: TGTGCCAGCATGCGAGACCTCACAGATACGCAGTATTTT. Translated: CASMRDLTDTQYF.

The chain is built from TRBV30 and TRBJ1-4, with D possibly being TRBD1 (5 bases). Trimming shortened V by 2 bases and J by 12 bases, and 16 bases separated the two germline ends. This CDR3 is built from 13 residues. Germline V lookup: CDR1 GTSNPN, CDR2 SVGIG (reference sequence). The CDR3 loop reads CAWSWTLRRELFF. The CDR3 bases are TGTGCCTGGAGTTGGACACTGCGGAGGGAACTGTTTTTT.

CDR3 loop: CAWSVGFYEQYF. For the CDR3, the DNA is TGTGCCTGGAGTGTTGGGTTCTACGAGCAGTACTTC. The chain joins TRBV30 to TRBJ2-7; D remains ambiguous. This CDR3 is built from 12 residues. The V gene lost 0 bases and the J gene lost 3 bases, with 6 bases spanning the gap. Germline V gene data show CDR1 as GTSNPN and CDR2 as SVGIG (reference sequence).

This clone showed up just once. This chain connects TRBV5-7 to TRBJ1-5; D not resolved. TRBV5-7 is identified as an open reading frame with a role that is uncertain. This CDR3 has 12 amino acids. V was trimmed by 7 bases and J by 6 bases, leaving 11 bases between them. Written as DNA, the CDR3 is TGTGCCAGCTTGTATCGGAGTCAGCCCCAGCATTTT. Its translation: CASLYRSQPQHF.

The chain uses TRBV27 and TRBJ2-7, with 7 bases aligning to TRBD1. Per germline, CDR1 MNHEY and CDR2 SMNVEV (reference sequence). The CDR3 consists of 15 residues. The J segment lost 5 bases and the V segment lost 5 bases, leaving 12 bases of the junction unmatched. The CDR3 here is CASSPRDSPFNEQYF. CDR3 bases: TGTGCCAGCAGTCCCCGGGACAGCCCTTTTAACGAGCAGTACTTC.

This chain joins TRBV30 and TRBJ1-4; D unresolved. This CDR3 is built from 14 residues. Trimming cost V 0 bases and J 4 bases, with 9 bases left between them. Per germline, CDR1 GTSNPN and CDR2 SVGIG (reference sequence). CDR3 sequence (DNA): TGTGCCTGGAGTGTAGGACGGATTAATGAAAAACTGTTTTTT. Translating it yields CAWSVGRINEKLFF.

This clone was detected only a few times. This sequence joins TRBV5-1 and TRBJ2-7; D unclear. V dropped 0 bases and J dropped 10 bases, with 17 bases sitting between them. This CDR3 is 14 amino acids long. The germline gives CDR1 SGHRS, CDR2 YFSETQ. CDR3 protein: CASSLEGPDSQQYF. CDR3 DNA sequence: TGCGCCAGCAGCTTGGAGGGCCCAGACTCACAACAGTACTTC.

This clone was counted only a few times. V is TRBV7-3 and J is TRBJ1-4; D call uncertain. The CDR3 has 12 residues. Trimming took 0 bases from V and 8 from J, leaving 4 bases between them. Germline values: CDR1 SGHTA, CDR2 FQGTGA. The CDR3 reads CASSLTEEKLFF. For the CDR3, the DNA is TGTGCCAGCAGCTTAACGGAGGAAAAACTGTTTTTT.

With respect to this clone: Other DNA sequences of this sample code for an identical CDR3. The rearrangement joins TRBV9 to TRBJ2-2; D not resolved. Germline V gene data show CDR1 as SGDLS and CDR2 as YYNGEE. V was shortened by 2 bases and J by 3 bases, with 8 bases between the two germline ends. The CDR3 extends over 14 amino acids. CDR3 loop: CASSVGSHTGELFF. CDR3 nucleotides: TGTGCCAGCAGCGTTGGATCCCACACCGGGGAGCTGTTTTTT.

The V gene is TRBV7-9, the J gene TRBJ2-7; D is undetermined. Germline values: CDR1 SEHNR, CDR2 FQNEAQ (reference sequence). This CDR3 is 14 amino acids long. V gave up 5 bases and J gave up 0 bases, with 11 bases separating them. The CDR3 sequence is CASSADWDSYEQYF. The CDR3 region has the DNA TGTGCCAGCAGCGCCGATTGGGACTCCTACGAGCAGTACTTC.